One T cell receptor (beta chain) is described in this entry. The naive CD8 population came from CD45RO-negative cells selected for CCR7, without terminally differentiated effector memory CD45RA+ cells. Donors had no recently reported acute infections or vaccinations and were HIV-negative. The sample belongs to a study of shared clonotypes between healthy human individuals. Study-wide context: Each donor's CD8 memory used one plate, CD8 naive two, each CD4 subset three.

The data were produced by immunoSEQ multiplex PCR, yet TCRdb's version contains in-frame clones alone and is incomplete. The sample includes around 2.1 million clones, 93% of them seen just once. The germline V gene encodes CDR1 SQVTM and CDR2 ANQGSEA. The CDR3 consists of 10 residues. The V end lost 7 bases, the J end lost 8 bases, and 8 bases lay between the germline ends. Source material: naive CD8+ T cells from PBMCs. The V gene is TRBV29-1, the J gene TRBJ2-2; D gene ambiguous. The sequence was collected from a man aged 18 to 30 in good health. Some clones in this sample may be carry-over from other donors' samples. This CDR3 is CSAWWGELFF. The DNA of the CDR3 is TGCAGCGCCTGGTGGGGGGAGCTGTTTTTT.